This is a list of T cell receptor beta chains from one sample in a study of T cells in Graves' hyperthyroidism and ophthalmopathy. One entry per CDR3 protein results from TCRdb running MiXCR on the multiplex PCR reads. Among about 350,000 distinct CDR3 sequences listed, about 17% were seen once. Specimen: blood. The receptors here all came from a woman between 25 and 40 years old with Graves' hyperthyroidism that later progressed to Graves' ophthalmopathy. Both conserved end residues are part of each CDR3. The D gene is left open where the match is weak. Expanded clones get a size class; other rows say once, few or many, or leave the size out.

J gene: TRBJ1-5; D gene: TRBD1; V gene: TRBV6-1; clone size: few; CDR3 DNA: TGTGCCAGCGGGACAGGGGACGGTCAGCCCCAGCATTTT; CDR3 protein: CASGTGDGQPQHF
J gene: TRBJ1-2; D gene: NA; V gene: TRBV6-1; clone size: NA; CDR3 DNA: TGTGCCAGCACGGGAGACTATGGCTACACCTTC; CDR3 protein: CASTGDYGYTF
J gene: TRBJ2-3; D gene: NA; V gene: TRBV12-3/TRBV12-4; clone size: NA; CDR3 DNA: TGTGCCAGCAGTTTTGAGTGGGCAGATACGCAGTATTTT; CDR3 protein: CASSFEWADTQYF
J gene: TRBJ2-3; D gene: NA; V gene: TRBV7-9; clone size: NA; CDR3 DNA: TGTGCCAGCAGCTTAAGACCCGACACGCAGTATTTT; CDR3 protein: CASSLRPDTQYF
J gene: TRBJ1-1; D gene: NA; V gene: TRBV4-1; clone size: few; CDR3 DNA: TGCGCCAGCAGCCAAGAATCCTTTTACGGGGGCGGGGGGACTGAAGCTTTCTTT; CDR3 protein: CASSQESFYGGGGTEAFF
J gene: TRBJ1-4; D gene: NA; V gene: TRBV6-1; clone size: NA; CDR3 DNA: TGTGCCAGCAGTGAAATCTTAACTAATGAAAAACTGTTTTTT; CDR3 protein: CASSEILTNEKLFF
J gene: TRBJ1-3; D gene: NA; V gene: TRBV5-1; clone size: many; CDR3 DNA: TGCGCCAGCAGCTTATCACAGGGCCCTGGAAACACCATATATTTT; CDR3 protein: CASSLSQGPGNTIYF
J gene: TRBJ2-7; D gene: TRBD1; V gene: TRBV6-2/TRBV6-3; clone size: many; CDR3 DNA: TGTGCCAGCAGGGAGATTGACAGGGTGGCCTACGAGCAGTACTTC; CDR3 protein: CASREIDRVAYEQYF
J gene: TRBJ2-7; D gene: NA; V gene: TRBV20-1; clone size: NA; CDR3 DNA: TGCAGTGCTAGAGCCCAGCGACGCTCCACCTACGAGCAGTACTTC; CDR3 protein: CSARAQRRSTYEQYF
J gene: TRBJ1-1; D gene: TRBD1; V gene: TRBV7-2; clone size: once; CDR3 DNA: TGTGCCAGCAGCTTCAGGGGGCGAAGCACTGAAGCTTTCTTT; CDR3 protein: CASSFRGRSTEAFF
J gene: TRBJ2-5; D gene: TRBD2; V gene: TRBV20-1; clone size: many; CDR3 DNA: TGCAGTGCCCGGGCGGGGGGGGCGACCCAGTACTTC; CDR3 protein: CSARAGGATQYF
J gene: TRBJ1-2; D gene: NA; V gene: TRBV7-9; clone size: NA; CDR3 DNA: TGTGCCAGCAGCTCTAACAGGGTGTGGTATGGCTACACCTTC; CDR3 protein: CASSSNRVWYGYTF
J gene: TRBJ2-1; D gene: NA; V gene: TRBV11-2; clone size: many; CDR3 DNA: TGTGCCAGCAGCTTAGCGTTAGGCAATGAGCAGTTCTTC; CDR3 protein: CASSLALGNEQFF
J gene: TRBJ2-7; D gene: NA; V gene: TRBV10-3; clone size: many; CDR3 DNA: TGTGCCATCAGTGCCTACAGGAGGCCCCCGTACGAGCAGTACTTC; CDR3 protein: CAISAYRRPPYEQYF
J gene: TRBJ1-5; D gene: NA; V gene: TRBV28; clone size: many; CDR3 DNA: TGTGCCAGCAGTCCAGAGACAGGCTGGCATAGCAATCAGCCCCAGCATTTT; CDR3 protein: CASSPETGWHSNQPQHF
J gene: TRBJ1-5; D gene: NA; V gene: TRBV20-1; clone size: few; CDR3 DNA: TGCAGTGCTACCTCACCCCAACAGGCTCTAAGCAATCAGCCCCAGCATTTT; CDR3 protein: CSATSPQQALSNQPQHF
J gene: TRBJ2-1; D gene: TRBD2; V gene: TRBV5-1; clone size: few; CDR3 DNA: TGCGCCAGCAGCCCAGGGACTAGCGGGAACCATGAGCAGTTCTTC; CDR3 protein: CASSPGTSGNHEQFF
J gene: TRBJ1-1; D gene: NA; V gene: TRBV9; clone size: many; CDR3 DNA: TGTGCCAGCAGAGGGGAGTTCAACACTGAAGCTTTCTTT; CDR3 protein: CASRGEFNTEAFF
J gene: TRBJ2-7; D gene: NA; V gene: TRBV12-3/TRBV12-4; clone size: many; CDR3 DNA: TGTGCCAGCAGCCCTAGGGACTCCAACTACTACGAGCAGTACTTC; CDR3 protein: CASSPRDSNYYEQYF
J gene: TRBJ2-7; D gene: TRBD2; V gene: TRBV28; clone size: NA; CDR3 DNA: TGTGCCAGCAGTCAATACGGGGGGGGGGACTACGAGCAGTACTTC; CDR3 protein: CASSQYGGGDYEQYF
J gene: TRBJ1-5; D gene: TRBD1; V gene: TRBV28; clone size: NA; CDR3 DNA: TGTGCCAGCAGTTTCGGACAGGGGAACCGGCCCCAGCATTTT; CDR3 protein: CASSFGQGNRPQHF
J gene: TRBJ1-4; D gene: TRBD1; V gene: TRBV6-1; clone size: many; CDR3 DNA: TGTGCCAGCAGTAGGACAGGATCACATGAAAAACTGTTTTTT; CDR3 protein: CASSRTGSHEKLFF
J gene: TRBJ1-5; D gene: NA; V gene: TRBV30; clone size: few; CDR3 DNA: TGTGCCTGGAGTTGGCAGGACAATCAGCCCCAGCATTTT; CDR3 protein: CAWSWQDNQPQHF
J gene: TRBJ1-4; D gene: TRBD1; V gene: TRBV20-1; clone size: NA; CDR3 DNA: TGCAGTGCTAGAGTTGACAGGGGCGTCGTTAATGAAAAACTGTTTTTT; CDR3 protein: CSARVDRGVVNEKLFF
J gene: TRBJ2-2; D gene: TRBD2; V gene: TRBV20-1; clone size: many; CDR3 DNA: TGCAGTGCTAGAGGAGCGGGGACGAACACCGGGGAGCTGTTTTTT; CDR3 protein: CSARGAGTNTGELFF
J gene: TRBJ2-5; D gene: TRBD1; V gene: TRBV20-1; clone size: many; CDR3 DNA: TGCAGTGCTTTCGGGACAGAAAAAGAGACCCAGTACTTC; CDR3 protein: CSAFGTEKETQYF
J gene: TRBJ1-1; D gene: NA; V gene: TRBV7-9; clone size: many; CDR3 DNA: TGTGCCAGCAGGAATATGGGGAGTTGGGGGAACACTGAAGCTTTCTTT; CDR3 protein: CASRNMGSWGNTEAFF
J gene: TRBJ2-7; D gene: TRBD2; V gene: TRBV4-1; clone size: NA; CDR3 DNA: TGCGCCAGCAGGCGGGAGGGCCTTTCGGGGCCCTACGAGCAGTACTTC; CDR3 protein: CASRREGLSGPYEQYF
J gene: TRBJ1-2; D gene: NA; V gene: TRBV2; clone size: many; CDR3 DNA: TGTGCCAGCAGTGAGGACCTAGACGGTCATGGCTACACCTTC; CDR3 protein: CASSEDLDGHGYTF
J gene: TRBJ1-6; D gene: NA; V gene: TRBV28; clone size: many; CDR3 DNA: TGTGCCAGCAGTTTGGAGGCAGCGGGACTAAATAATTCACCCCTCCACTTT; CDR3 protein: CASSLEAAGLNNSPLHF
J gene: TRBJ2-2; D gene: TRBD2; V gene: TRBV27; clone size: few; CDR3 DNA: TGTGCCAGCAGTTCCTTGACTAGCGGGACAATTCCCGGGGAGCTGTTTTTT; CDR3 protein: CASSSLTSGTIPGELFF
J gene: TRBJ2-5; D gene: TRBD2; V gene: TRBV11-2; clone size: many; CDR3 DNA: TGTGCCAGCAGCGATATAGCGGGGGGGCTTGAGACCCAGTACTTC; CDR3 protein: CASSDIAGGLETQYF
J gene: TRBJ2-7; D gene: TRBD2; V gene: TRBV4-2; clone size: many; CDR3 DNA: TGTGCCAGCAGCCGGGAACTAGCGGAATACGAGCAGTACTTC; CDR3 protein: CASSRELAEYEQYF
J gene: TRBJ2-1; D gene: NA; V gene: TRBV15; clone size: NA; CDR3 DNA: TGTGCCACCAGCAGATCCTTAAGGGACTTACACAATGAGCAGTTCTTC; CDR3 protein: CATSRSLRDLHNEQFF
J gene: TRBJ2-3; D gene: TRBD2; V gene: TRBV20-1; clone size: NA; CDR3 DNA: TGCAGTGCTCTTTTTCTAGCGGGGGGGTCCACAGATACGCAGTATTTT; CDR3 protein: CSALFLAGGSTDTQYF
J gene: TRBJ2-1; D gene: NA; V gene: TRBV20-1; clone size: few; CDR3 DNA: TGCAGGATAGGACAGTACAATGAGCAGTTCTTC; CDR3 protein: CRIGQYNEQFF
J gene: TRBJ1-5; D gene: TRBD1; V gene: TRBV20-1; clone size: NA; CDR3 DNA: TGCAGTGCTATTAACCTGGGACAGGGGTTGAATCAGCCCCAGCATTTT; CDR3 protein: CSAINLGQGLNQPQHF
J gene: TRBJ2-2; D gene: TRBD1; V gene: TRBV20-1; clone size: NA; CDR3 DNA: TGCAGTGCTAGAGGATGGGGAGACAGGGCCACCGGGGAGCTGTTTTTT; CDR3 protein: CSARGWGDRATGELFF
J gene: TRBJ1-4; D gene: TRBD1; V gene: TRBV19; clone size: NA; CDR3 DNA: TGTGCCAGTAGTAAGGACAGGGGGGCTGAAAAACTGTTTTTT; CDR3 protein: CASSKDRGAEKLFF
J gene: TRBJ1-5; D gene: TRBD1; V gene: TRBV27; clone size: many; CDR3 DNA: TGTGCCAGCAGTCACGGACAGGGCAGACAGCCCCAGCATTTT; CDR3 protein: CASSHGQGRQPQHF
J gene: TRBJ2-7; D gene: TRBD1; V gene: TRBV9; clone size: many; CDR3 DNA: TGTGCCAGCAGCGTCACACCGGGACAGGGGGACCACGAGCAGTACTTC; CDR3 protein: CASSVTPGQGDHEQYF
J gene: TRBJ2-7; D gene: TRBD2; V gene: TRBV28; clone size: many; CDR3 DNA: TGTGCCAGCAGTTTATTAAGAGTGGGGCTAGCGGACGAGCAGTACTTC; CDR3 protein: CASSLLRVGLADEQYF
J gene: TRBJ2-3; D gene: TRBD2; V gene: TRBV27; clone size: many; CDR3 DNA: TGTGCCAGCAGTTCCGTCGGACTAGCTGGCACAGATACGCAGTATTTT; CDR3 protein: CASSSVGLAGTDTQYF
J gene: TRBJ1-4; D gene: TRBD1; V gene: TRBV19; clone size: many; CDR3 DNA: TGTGCCAGTAGTCCGGGACAGCTACTTAATGAAAAACTGTTTTTT; CDR3 protein: CASSPGQLLNEKLFF
J gene: TRBJ2-1; D gene: NA; V gene: TRBV24-1; clone size: many; CDR3 DNA: TGTGCCACCAGTGATTCCTGGAGGGGGAATAGTGAGCAGTTCTTC; CDR3 protein: CATSDSWRGNSEQFF
J gene: TRBJ1-5; D gene: NA; V gene: TRBV27; clone size: many; CDR3 DNA: TGTGCCAGCAGTTTTTCAGGGATAAATCAGCCCCAGCATTTT; CDR3 protein: CASSFSGINQPQHF
J gene: TRBJ2-6; D gene: TRBD1; V gene: TRBV6-1; clone size: many; CDR3 DNA: TGTGCCAGCAGTTACGGGACAGGGATCTCTGGGGCCAACGTCCTGACTTTC; CDR3 protein: CASSYGTGISGANVLTF
J gene: TRBJ2-1; D gene: NA; V gene: TRBV11-2; clone size: many; CDR3 DNA: TGTGCCAGCAGCCCACCTGTAGACAATGAGCAGTTCTTC; CDR3 protein: CASSPPVDNEQFF
J gene: TRBJ1-1; D gene: NA; V gene: TRBV7-9; clone size: many; CDR3 DNA: TGTGCCAGCAGCTTAGTGGTCCCCACGGAAGCTTTCTTT; CDR3 protein: CASSLVVPTEAFF
J gene: TRBJ2-1; D gene: NA; V gene: TRBV20-1; clone size: NA; CDR3 DNA: TGCAGTGCTAGAGTTCCCCAGCGAGCCTACAATGAGCAGTTCTTC; CDR3 protein: CSARVPQRAYNEQFF